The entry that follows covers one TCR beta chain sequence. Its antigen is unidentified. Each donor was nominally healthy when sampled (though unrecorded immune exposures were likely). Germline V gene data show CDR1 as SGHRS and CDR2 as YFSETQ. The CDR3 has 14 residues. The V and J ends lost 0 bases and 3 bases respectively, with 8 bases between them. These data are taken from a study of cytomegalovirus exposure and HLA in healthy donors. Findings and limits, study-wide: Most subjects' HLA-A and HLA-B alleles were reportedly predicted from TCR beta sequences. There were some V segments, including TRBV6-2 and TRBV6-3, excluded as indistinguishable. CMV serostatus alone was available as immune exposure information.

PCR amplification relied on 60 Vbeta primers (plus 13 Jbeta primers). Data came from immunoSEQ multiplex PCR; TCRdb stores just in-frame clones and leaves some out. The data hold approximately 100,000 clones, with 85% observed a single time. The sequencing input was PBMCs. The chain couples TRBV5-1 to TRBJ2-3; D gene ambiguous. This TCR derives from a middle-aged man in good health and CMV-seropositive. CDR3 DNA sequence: TGCGCCAGCAGCTTGGAACCCGAGACAGATACGCAGTATTTT. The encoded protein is CASSLEPETDTQYF.